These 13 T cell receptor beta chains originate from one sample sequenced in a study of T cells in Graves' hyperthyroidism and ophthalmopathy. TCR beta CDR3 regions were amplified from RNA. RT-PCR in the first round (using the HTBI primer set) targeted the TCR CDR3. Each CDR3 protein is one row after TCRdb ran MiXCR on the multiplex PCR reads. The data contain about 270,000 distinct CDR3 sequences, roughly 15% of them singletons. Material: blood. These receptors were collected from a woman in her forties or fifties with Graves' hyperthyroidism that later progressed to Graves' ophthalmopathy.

The CDR3 reads CASSSVPGQGYEQFF. CDR3 DNA: TGCGCCAGCAGCTCAGTCCCGGGACAGGGATATGAGCAGTTCTTC. V is TRBV5-1 and J is TRBJ2-1, with TRBD1 identical over 9 bases. Germline trimming cut 3 bases from V and 8 bases from J; bases unmatched to any gene: 9. Germline CDR1 SGHRS, CDR2 YFSETQ. The CDR3 loop spans 15 amino acids.

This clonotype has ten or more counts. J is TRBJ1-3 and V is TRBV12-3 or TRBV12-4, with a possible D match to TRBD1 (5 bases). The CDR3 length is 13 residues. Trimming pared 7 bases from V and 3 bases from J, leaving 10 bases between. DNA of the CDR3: TGTGCCAGCAATAGGGGCGGTGGAAACACCATATATTTT. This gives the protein CASNRGGGNTIYF.

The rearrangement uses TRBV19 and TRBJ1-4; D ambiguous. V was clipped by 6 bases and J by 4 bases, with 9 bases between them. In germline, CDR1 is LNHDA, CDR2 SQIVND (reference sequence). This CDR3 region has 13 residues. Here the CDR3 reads CASRDRSNEKLFF. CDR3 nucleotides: TGTGCCAGTAGGGACCGAAGTAATGAAAAACTGTTTTTT.

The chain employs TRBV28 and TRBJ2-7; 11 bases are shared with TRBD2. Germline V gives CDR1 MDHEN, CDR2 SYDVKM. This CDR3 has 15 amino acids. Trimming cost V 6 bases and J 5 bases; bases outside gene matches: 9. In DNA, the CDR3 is TGTGCCAGCAGCTTAGAGACTAGCGGGAACCACGAGCAGTACTTC. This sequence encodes CASSLETSGNHEQYF.

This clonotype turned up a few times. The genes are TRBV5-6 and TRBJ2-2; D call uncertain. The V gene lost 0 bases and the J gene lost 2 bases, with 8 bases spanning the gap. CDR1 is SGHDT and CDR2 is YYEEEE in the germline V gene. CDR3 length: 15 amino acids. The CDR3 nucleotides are TGTGCCAGCAGCTTGGTATCGGCTAACACCGGGGAGCTGTTTTTT. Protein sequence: CASSLVSANTGELFF.

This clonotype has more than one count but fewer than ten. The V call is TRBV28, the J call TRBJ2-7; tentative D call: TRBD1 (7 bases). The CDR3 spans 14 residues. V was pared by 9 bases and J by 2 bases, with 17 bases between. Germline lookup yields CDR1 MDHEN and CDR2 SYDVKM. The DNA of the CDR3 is TGTGCCAGTTTATCGGAGGGGGCGGCCTACGAGCAGTACTTC. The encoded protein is CASLSEGAAYEQYF. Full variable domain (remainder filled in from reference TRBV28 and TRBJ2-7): DVKVTQSSRYLVKRTGEKVFLECVQDMDHENMFWYRQDPGLGLRLIYFSYDVKMKEKGDIPEGYSVSREKKERFSLILESASTNQTSMYLCASLSEGAAYEQYFGPGTRLTVT.

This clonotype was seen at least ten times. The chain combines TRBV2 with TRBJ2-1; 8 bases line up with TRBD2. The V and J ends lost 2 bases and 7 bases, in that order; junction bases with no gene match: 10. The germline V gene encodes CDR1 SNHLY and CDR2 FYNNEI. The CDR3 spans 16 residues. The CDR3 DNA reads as TGTGCCAGCAGTGAATCTCCGGGTTCGGGGGGGAATGAGCAGTTCTTC. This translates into CASSESPGSGGNEQFF.

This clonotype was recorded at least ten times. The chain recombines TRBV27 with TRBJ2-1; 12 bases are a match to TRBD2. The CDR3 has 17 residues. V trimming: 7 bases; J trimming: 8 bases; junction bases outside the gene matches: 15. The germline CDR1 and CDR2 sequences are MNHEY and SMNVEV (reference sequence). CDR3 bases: TGTGCCAGCACGCCCCCCCCAACTAGCGGGGGGTACCATGAGCAGTTCTTC. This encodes CASTPPPTSGGYHEQFF.

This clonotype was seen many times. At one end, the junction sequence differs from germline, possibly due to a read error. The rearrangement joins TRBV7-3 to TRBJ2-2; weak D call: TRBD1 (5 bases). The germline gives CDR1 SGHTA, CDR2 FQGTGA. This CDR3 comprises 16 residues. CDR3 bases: TGTGCCAGCAGTTTAAACGGAGACAGGAACACCGGGGAGCTGTTTTTT. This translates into CASSLNGDRNTGELFF.

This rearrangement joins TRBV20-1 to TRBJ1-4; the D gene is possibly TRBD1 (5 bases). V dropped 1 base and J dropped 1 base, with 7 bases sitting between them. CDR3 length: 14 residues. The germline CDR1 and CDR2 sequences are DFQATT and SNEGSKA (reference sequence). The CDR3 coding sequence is TGCAGTGCTAGAGGGCAGGGAACTAATGAAAAACTGTTTTTT. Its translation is CSARGQGTNEKLFF.

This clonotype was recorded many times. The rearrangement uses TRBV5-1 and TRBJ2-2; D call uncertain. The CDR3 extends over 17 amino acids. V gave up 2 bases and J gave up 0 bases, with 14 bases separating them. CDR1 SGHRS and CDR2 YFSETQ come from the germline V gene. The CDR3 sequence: CASSFWSELTNTGELFF. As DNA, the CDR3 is TGCGCCAGCAGCTTTTGGAGTGAACTGACGAACACCGGGGAGCTGTTTTTT.

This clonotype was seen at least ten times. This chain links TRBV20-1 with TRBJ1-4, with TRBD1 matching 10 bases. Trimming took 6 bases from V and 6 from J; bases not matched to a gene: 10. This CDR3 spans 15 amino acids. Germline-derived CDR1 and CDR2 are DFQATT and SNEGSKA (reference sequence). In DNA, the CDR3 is TGCAGTGCAAATCCGGGACAGGGGAAAGATGAAAAACTGTTTTTT. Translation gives CSANPGQGKDEKLFF.

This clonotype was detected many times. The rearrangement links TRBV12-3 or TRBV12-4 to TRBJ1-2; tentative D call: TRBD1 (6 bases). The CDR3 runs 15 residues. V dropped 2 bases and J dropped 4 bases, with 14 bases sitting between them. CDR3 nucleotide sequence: TGTGCCAGCAGTTTACAGCTGGACAGACGCTATGGCTACACCTTC. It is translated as CASSLQLDRRYGYTF.